The rows below give T cell receptor beta chains drawn from one sample of a study of blood T cell repertoires in COVID-19. Sequencing was performed with immunoSEQ multiplex PCR; in TCRdb, only in-frame clones are kept and a portion is missing. Of 110,000 or so clones listed, approximately 85% are singletons. The sample consisted of peripheral blood. These receptors all come from a man aged 40-50 years with acute or convalescent COVID-19. Both conserved end residues are trimmed from each CDR3. Each record gives: CDR3 protein, V gene.

cdr3_aa: ATSDFRQGATGELF
v_call: TRBV24-1

cdr3_aa: ASSLGTGGWYEQY
v_call: TRBV7-2

cdr3_aa: ASSQGGRQGSQDYGYT
v_call: TRBV3-1/TRBV3-2

cdr3_aa: ASSLAGTGGSYEQY
v_call: TRBV11-2

cdr3_aa: ASSRTDRGPYEQY
v_call: TRBV4-1

cdr3_aa: SVEDLRDQYGYT
v_call: TRBV29-1

cdr3_aa: SASIISGGRHEQY
v_call: TRBV20-1

cdr3_aa: ASSLGSGSYEQY
v_call: TRBV11-2

cdr3_aa: AIPGTSGGAQDNEQF
v_call: TRBV19

cdr3_aa: ASSLNGWEGYTEAF
v_call: TRBV7-9

cdr3_aa: ASSSGQGTSPLH
v_call: TRBV5-1

cdr3_aa: ACPREGRSYEQY
v_call: TRBV30

cdr3_aa: ASSQDREKLF
v_call: TRBV12-3/TRBV12-4

cdr3_aa: ASSTGGAGLRAGELF
v_call: TRBV19

cdr3_aa: ASALLQGRTQY
v_call: TRBV19

cdr3_aa: SVWAMNTEAF
v_call: TRBV29-1

cdr3_aa: ASSQDLGLAGGTAETQY
v_call: TRBV3-1/TRBV3-2

cdr3_aa: ASSSGGLGSPLH
v_call: TRBV9

cdr3_aa: ASSLAGTSTDTQY
v_call: TRBV5-1

cdr3_aa: ASNKGAGRLNYGYT
v_call: TRBV7-9

cdr3_aa: ASSLGQAMGEQY
v_call: TRBV5-1

cdr3_aa: ASTPPGDYEQY
v_call: TRBV7-2

cdr3_aa: AIAAGGSRNTIY
v_call: TRBV10-3

cdr3_aa: ASGGGTGDISDGYT
v_call: TRBV2

cdr3_aa: ASSFSTGAAF
v_call: TRBV12-3/TRBV12-4

cdr3_aa: ASSARTGQDTQY
v_call: TRBV5-6

cdr3_aa: SVDGTGAGNEQF
v_call: TRBV29-1

cdr3_aa: ASSQWDRPYEQY
v_call: TRBV4-1

cdr3_aa: ASSSGQGGQPQH
v_call: TRBV13

cdr3_aa: ASMGQSWSEAF
v_call: TRBV2

cdr3_aa: ASSQDRDRGTGELF
v_call: TRBV4-1

cdr3_aa: ASSTRQGSVTEAF
v_call: TRBV5-1

cdr3_aa: ASSQELAGKVSPLH
v_call: TRBV4-3

cdr3_aa: ASSRRGSYEQY
v_call: TRBV3-1/TRBV3-2